This T cell receptor (beta chain) was observed in a study of human CD8 memory T cell subsets. The CDR3 has 17 amino acids. The germline gives CDR1 MNHEY, CDR2 SVGAGI. Negative magnetic selection enriched total CD8+ T cells. UMI-labeled 5' RACE was used, and it produced the TCR beta libraries. After re-calling the 5' RACE reads, TCRdb lists one entry per CDR3 protein, DNA absent. In all, the sample yields roughly 4,700 distinct CDR3 sequences. Sequences were obtained from CD8+ T cells from PBMCs. The receptor was derived from a human donor in good health. V gene TRBV6-5 combines with J gene TRBJ2-3; TCRdb's D gene call, TRBD1, goes unchecked for lack of DNA. The CDR3 protein is CASSYSRGGAVGDTQYF.